What follows are 27 T cell receptor beta chains derived from one specimen sequenced in a study of blood T cells in healthy people across ages (dated by TCRdb to the mid-2010s). The library came from 5' RACE. The run used an Illumina HiSeq 2500. A second PCR of roughly 6 to 11 cycles was performed with a sample-barcoded 5' primer and a J-beta primer mix. In TCRdb, the public reads were trimmed at Q25 with fastp and aligned with MiXCR, with productive beta chains retained. Rows are combined by CDR3 protein, so each entry shows the most common genes and DNA. The table for this sample lists more than 1.4 million distinct CDR3 sequences; roughly 40% of them were counted only once. 7.9% of the sample is taken by the ten largest. Material: blood. These receptor sequences come from a young woman in good health.

The chain couples TRBV9 to TRBJ2-1; 9 bases align to TRBD2. The junction had 10 bases not matched to a gene; V was cut back by 6 bases and J by 3 bases. The CDR3 contains 16 residues. CDR1 and CDR2 from the germline V gene are SGDLS and YYNGEE. The CDR3 DNA reads as TGTGCCAGCACAACGGCAGCGGGAGGTCTCTACAATGAGCAGTTCTTC. Protein sequence: CASTTAAGGLYNEQFF.

The chain is built from TRBV6-5 and TRBJ1-5; unclear D gene. This CDR3 region has 16 residues. The V gene lost 4 bases and the J gene lost 0 bases, with 13 bases spanning the gap. CDR1 is MNHEY and CDR2 is SVGAGI in the germline V gene. The CDR3 DNA sequence: TGTGCCAGCAGTTCTGGAGGTAGACCTAGCAATCAGCCCCAGCATTTT. It encodes CASSSGGRPSNQPQHF.

The chain recombines TRBV18 with TRBJ1-5; D gene uncertain. CDR3 length: 13 amino acids. The germline V gene has CDR1 KGHSH and CDR2 LQKENI. V was cut by 4 bases and J by 6 bases, with 10 bases left in between. The CDR3 DNA sequence: TGTGCCAGCTCACTCTCAGAGGCTCAGCCCCAGCATTTT. It is translated as CASSLSEAQPQHF.

A few counts support this clonotype. The rearrangement uses TRBV30 and TRBJ2-7; D is unresolved. The CDR3 is made up of 12 amino acids. Germline V lookup: CDR1 GTSNPN, CDR2 SVGIG (reference sequence). With 3 bases removed from V and 0 bases from J, the gap between germline ends came to 6 bases. The DNA for the CDR3 is TGTGCCTGGAGCCCCGACTCCTACGAGCAGTACTTC. As protein: CAWSPDSYEQYF.

CDR3 amino acids: CASSLHQETQYF. DNA of the CDR3: TGTGCCAGCAGTTTACACCAAGAGACCCAGTACTTC. The chain employs TRBV28 and TRBJ2-5; the D is unclear. This CDR3 contains 12 residues. The V and J ends lost 2 bases and 0 bases respectively, with 1 base between them. Germline V gene data show CDR1 as MDHEN and CDR2 as SYDVKM.

This clonotype was counted only a few times. In DNA form, the CDR3 reads TGTGCCAGCAAAGCCGGGGTCGTGGAGACCCAGTACTTC. This gives the protein CASKAGVVETQYF. This rearrangement joins TRBV7-6 to TRBJ2-5; possible D gene TRBD2, 5 bases. CDR1 is SGHVS and CDR2 is FNYEAQ in the germline V gene. The CDR3 extends over 13 amino acids. Trimming removed 7 bases at V and 5 bases at J, with 14 bases between.

This chain's CDR3 is CSARELAKETQYF. The CDR3, as DNA: TGCAGTGCTAGAGAACTAGCGAAAGAGACCCAGTACTTC. This chain joins TRBV20-1 and TRBJ2-5, with 7 bases matching TRBD2. After removal of 0 bases from V and 3 bases from J, the junction contained 1 base not matched to a gene. The CDR3 is made up of 13 amino acids. The germline CDR1 and CDR2 sequences are DFQATT and SNEGSKA (reference sequence).

This clonotype has a count of ten or more. The chain uses TRBV29-1 and TRBJ2-5, with D maybe TRBD2 (5 bases). The germline V gene encodes CDR1 SQVTM and CDR2 ANQGSEA. The CDR3 has 11 amino acids. The V and J ends lost 0 bases and 7 bases respectively, with 6 bases between them. The CDR3 DNA reads TGCAGCGTTGAAGACGGAGGGACCCAGTACTTC. Translated, it gives CSVEDGGTQYF.

On this clonotype: Being one base from a much bigger clone, this may be a read error. This chain joins TRBV2 and TRBJ1-2; D remains unclear. Trimming took 6 bases from V and 0 from J, leaving 5 bases between them. The CDR3 length is 12 residues. Germline V lookup: CDR1 SNHLY, CDR2 FYNNEI. CDR3 in amino acids: CASSIANYGYTF. The CDR3 coding sequence is TGTGCCAGCAGCATAGCTAACTATGGCTACACCTTC.

The CDR3, as DNA: TGTGCCAGCAGCCTCTGGTACGAGCAGTACGTC. This codes for CASSLWYEQYV. V and J are TRBV7-2 and TRBJ2-4, with D unclear. The closer fit of TRBJ2-7 to the DNA end suggests the J call may be wrong. Germline V gene data show CDR1 as SGHTA and CDR2 as FQGNSA. The length of the CDR3 is 11 residues.

The rearrangement links TRBV25-1 to TRBJ2-2; 8 nucleotides match TRBD2. Losses at the gene ends were 2 bases for V and 1 base for J; bases not matched to a gene: 6. The CDR3 totals 17 residues. Germline V lookup: CDR1 MGHDK, CDR2 SYGVNS. The CDR3 bases are TGTGCCAGCAGTGAACGGGGGACTAGTCTGAACACCGGGGAGCTGTTTTTT. Protein sequence: CASSERGTSLNTGELFF.

This rearrangement joins TRBV12-3 or TRBV12-4 to TRBJ2-3, with D perhaps matching TRBD2 (7 bases). The CDR3 is 17 amino acids. Between the trimmed V and J ends, which lost 6 bases and 2 bases, there was a span of 21 bases. The CDR3 loop reads CASSRGVKGGPTDTQYF. CDR3 sequence (DNA): TGTGCCAGCAGCCGAGGCGTAAAGGGGGGGCCCACAGATACGCAGTATTTT.

A remark on this clonotype: An end of the junction differs from the germline gene, which may be a read error. This chain connects TRBV5-8 to TRBJ2-3; 8 positions match TRBD2. The CDR3 consists of 17 residues. Per the germline V gene, CDR1 is SGHTS and CDR2 is YDEGEE. DNA for the CDR3: TGTGCCTGCAGCTTGGCCGTCCAGCGGGGGAGCACAGATATGCAGTATTTT. This gives the protein CACSLAVQRGSTDMQYF.

This chain uses TRBV20-1 with TRBJ2-3; 13 nucleotides agree with TRBD2. The germline V gene encodes CDR1 DFQATT and CDR2 SNEGSKA (reference sequence). The V segment lost 6 bases and the J segment 4 bases; nucleotides outside the gene matches: 1. The CDR3 contains 13 residues. The CDR3 sequence: CSAGLAGADTQYF. The CDR3 region has the DNA TGCAGTGCCGGACTAGCGGGAGCAGATACGCAGTATTTT.

The chain has TRBV6-5 and TRBJ2-7; 8 bases agree with TRBD1. Looked up from germline, CDR1 is MNHEY and CDR2 is SVGAGI. V was pared by 6 bases and J by 3 bases, with 7 bases of the junction left unmatched. The CDR3 is made up of 14 amino acids. The DNA of the CDR3 is TGTGCCAGCAGACAGGACAGGGAATACTACGAGCAGTACTTC. The encoded protein is CASRQDREYYEQYF.

This chain joins TRBV20-1 and TRBJ2-5, with 13 bases that match TRBD2. The V gene end was trimmed by 5 bases and the J gene end by 4 bases; junction bases not matched to a gene: 4. Germline V gene data show CDR1 as DFQATT and CDR2 as SNEGSKA (reference sequence). CDR3 length equals 14 residues. CDR3 DNA: TGCAGTGCTCAAAGGACTAGCGGGAGAGAGACCCAGTACTTC. This translates into CSAQRTSGRETQYF.

This sequence joins TRBV29-1 and TRBJ1-3; D gene unclear. V was clipped by 1 base and J by 4 bases, with 11 bases between them. From germline, CDR1 is SQVTM and CDR2 ANQGSEA. The CDR3 sequence is 14 residues long. For the CDR3, the DNA is TGCAGCGTTGAAGTGTGGGAGTTAGGAAACACCATATATTTT. Amino acids: CSVEVWELGNTIYF.

This clonotype was detected a few times. This chain joins TRBV20-1 and TRBJ2-1; possibly TRBD1 or TRBD2 for D (5 bases each). V shed 1 base and J shed 2 bases, with 12 bases lying between them. Looked up from germline, CDR1 is DFQATT and CDR2 is SNEGSKA (reference sequence). CDR3 length: 15 amino acids. This chain's CDR3 is CSARGYGGPYNEQFF. The CDR3 region has the DNA TGCAGTGCTAGAGGGTATGGGGGTCCCTACAATGAGCAGTTCTTC.

The gene calls are TRBV25-1 and TRBJ2-1; 7 bases fit TRBD2. J gave up 2 bases and V 3 bases, and 7 bases lay outside the gene matches. The CDR3 contains 16 residues. Germline CDR1 and CDR2: MGHDK and SYGVNS. DNA for the CDR3: TGTGCCAGCAGTGACACCAGGGCGGGAGCCTACAATGAGCAGTTCTTC. Amino acids: CASSDTRAGAYNEQFF.

This clonotype was detected only a few times. This sequence joins TRBV12-3 or TRBV12-4 and TRBJ1-1; D call uncertain. Trimming removed 4 bases from V and 5 bases from J, with 11 bases in between. The CDR3 sequence is 13 residues long. The CDR3 reads CASSSLEGTEAFF. For the CDR3, the DNA is TGTGCCAGCAGTTCGCTAGAAGGGACTGAAGCTTTCTTT.

CDR3 loop: CASRGLAGVRSEQFF. The CDR3 DNA reads as TGTGCCAGCAGGGGACTAGCGGGAGTGCGGAGTGAGCAGTTCTTC. V is TRBV2 and J is TRBJ2-1; 14 nucleotides line up with TRBD2. The CDR3 spans 15 residues. Germline V gene sequence: CDR1 SNHLY, CDR2 FYNNEI. V dropped 6 bases and J dropped 9; count of bases not matched to a gene: 7. Combining the CDR3 with reference TRBV2 and TRBJ2-1 gives the whole variable domain EPEVTQTPSHQVTQMGQEVILRCVPISNHLYFYWYRQILGQKVEFLVSFYNNEISEKSEIFDDQFSVERPDGSNFTLKIRSTKLEDSAMYFCASRGLAGVRSEQFFGPGTRLTVL.

V gene TRBV20-1 combines with J gene TRBJ1-6; perhaps TRBD1 as D (5 bases). Trimming took off 0 bases at V and 5 bases at J, with 17 bases between the two ends. The germline gives CDR1 DFQATT, CDR2 SNEGSKA (reference sequence). The CDR3 contains 17 residues. The DNA of the CDR3 is TGCAGTGCTAGAGACTCCGAGGGGACGGACGATAATTCACCCCTCCACTTT. Translating gives CSARDSEGTDDNSPLHF.

The J gene is TRBJ1-6, the V gene TRBV20-1; D gene uncertain. The CDR3 runs to 18 residues. Germline loops: CDR1 DFQATT, CDR2 SNEGSKA (reference sequence). V lost 0 bases and J lost 4, with 19 bases in between. CDR3 residues: CSARDWEGSTYYNSPLHF. The CDR3 DNA reads TGCAGTGCTAGAGATTGGGAGGGCTCAACCTATTATAATTCACCCCTCCACTTT.

CDR3 sequence: CASWLARGQGRSYNEQFF. For the CDR3, the DNA is TGTGCCAGCTGGTTAGCTAGGGGACAGGGCCGCTCCTACAATGAGCAGTTCTTC. The rearrangement joins TRBV12-3 or TRBV12-4 to TRBJ2-1; 9 nucleotides match TRBD1. There are 18 residues in the CDR3. The J segment lost 0 bases and the V segment lost 8 bases, leaving 14 bases of the junction unmatched.

Note on this clonotype: One end of the junction fails to match germline, which may point to a read error. The chain links TRBV11-1 to TRBJ2-3, with 12 bases matching TRBD2. The CDR3 covers 16 residues. The germline V gene has CDR1 SGHAT and CDR2 FQDESV (reference sequence). The CDR3 DNA is TGTGCCAGCAGCTTAGGACTAGCGGGGGCCACAGATGCGCAGTATTTT. Protein: CASSLGLAGATDAQYF. The complete variable domain, with remaining parts taken from reference TRBV11-1 and TRBJ2-3, reads EAEVAQSPRYKITEKSQAVAFWCDPISGHATLYWYRQILGQGPELLVQFQDESVVDDSQLPKDRFSAERLKGVDSTLKIQPAELGDSAMYLCASSLGLAGATDAQYFGPGTRLTVL.

This clonotype was recorded a few times. The chain employs TRBV20-1 and TRBJ2-6; weak D call: TRBD2 (6 bases). CDR3 length equals 14 residues. Trimming removed 6 bases from V and 3 bases from J, with 12 bases in between. The germline V gene encodes CDR1 DFQATT and CDR2 SNEGSKA (reference sequence). The CDR3 DNA is TGCAGTGCAACCGGGACTTTTGGGGCCAACGTCCTGACTTTC. It specifies CSATGTFGANVLTF.

The rearrangement joins TRBV2 to TRBJ1-1; D is uncertain. The CDR3 sequence is 13 residues long. CDR1 is SNHLY and CDR2 is FYNNEI in the germline V gene. The V end was cut by 6 bases, the J end by 1 base, with 9 bases between. The CDR3 DNA reads TGTGCCAGCAGGGAGAATTGGAACACTGAAGCTTTCTTT. Translating it yields CASRENWNTEAFF.